Sequencing of this T cell receptor beta chain was carried out in a study of PD-L1 blockade in urothelial cancer (dated by TCRdb to about 2017). General notes on the study: All patients started therapy in the mid-2010s and received atezolizumab 1,200 mg intravenously every 3 weeks. About 85% of the roughly 29 patients were identified as males with urothelial cancer of bladder origin, and a prior smoking history was reported by 18 of 29 patients. An ECOG performance status of 0 or 1 was recorded for the patients, and 0 to 3 prior chemotherapy regimens had been received by the patients. Blood samples were analyzed at 3 weeks after treatment start (second dose) and at 6 weeks after treatment start. Blood samples gave a median of about 130,000 T cells and approximately 81,000 unique TCRs, with a median clonality of about 0.078. The study was an exploratory multi-omic analysis of somatic, immune and clinical correlates of response to PD-L1 blockade with atezolizumab in urothelial cancer. Pretreatment tumor samples, along with matched peripheral blood collected serially before and after atezolizumab treatment, underwent TCR sequencing. Progression-free survival longer than 6 months counted as durable clinical benefit, and TCR features were additionally tested against both progression-free and overall survival. Whole exome sequencing and RNA sequencing of pretreatment tumors were performed alongside TCR sequencing in the same patients. Durable clinical benefit was achieved by nine patients and was not achieved by 20 patients. Pretreatment blood TCR-seq was available for around 29 patients, at least one posttreatment blood collection was obtained for some 24 patients, and tumor TCR-seq was available for some 24 patients. What the study reported, not specific to this receptor: Among patients with durable benefit, tumor-associated TCR clones showed greater expansion in peripheral blood 3 weeks after treatment started (n = 22, p = 0.022). Because the sample size was small (n = 29) and many of the analyses were exploratory, the results are meant to be hypothesis-generating. Improved progression-free and overall survival was associated with having pretreatment peripheral blood TCR clonality below the median.

Reading the germline V gene gives CDR1 SGHTA and CDR2 FQGNSA. V is reduced by 5 bases and J by 4 bases, leaving a spacing of 14 bases between them. CDR3 length: 14 amino acids, cysteine to phenylalanine. Only the CDR3 portion is preserved as DNA: 42 bases, with reading frame beginning at the first base. A cohort of about 27 patients with locally advanced or metastatic urothelial carcinoma, treated at Memorial Sloan Kettering on a trial protocol, was included. Peripheral blood mononuclear cells were collected pretreatment and during treatment, at between 1 and 8 total time points per patient. The Qiagen DNeasy Blood extraction kit was used to purify genomic DNA from total PBMCs and from tumor samples. PBMCs were collected pretreatment and during treatment, and were isolated and stored as previously described. Worth noting for this clone: Its antigen is not yet known. No much larger clone is present one base from it, and per-base qualities are unavailable.

Each PCR received spiked-in synthetic TCR analog templates so that absolute template abundance could be estimated from read counts. The immunoSEQ assay was used to amplify TCRbeta CDR3 regions from genomic DNA with bias-controlled V and J gene primers. Rearranged TCRbeta segments were sequenced at approximately 20X coverage. The paper's processing steps were these. Clustering was used to correct sequencing errors, and CDR3s were annotated against IMGT so that V, D and J genes could be assigned. Downstream analyses used only productive TCRbeta rearrangements, leaving out any out-of-frame or stop-codon sequences. Clonality was computed as one minus Shannon entropy normalized by the log of the number of unique productive sequences. Clones differing between time points or between blood and tumor were identified by Fisher's exact test with Benjamini-Hochberg correction at adjusted p below 0.01. The table comes from immuneACCESS by way of TCRdb, which keeps in-frame sequences with V and J called. Part of the clones is missing from these tables; in studies checked, under half for an unresolved V gene and the rest for unknown reasons. The V and J calls and the clone size are those of that table, but D and trimming were determined from the DNA. The sample includes around 41,000 clones, with roughly 91% observed a single time. 12% to 15% of the sample belongs to the ten largest clones.

Recombination connected TRBV7-2 to TRBJ1-1; the D gene is perhaps TRBD1, on 5 matching bases. The receptor comes from a woman aged 60-75 years with urothelial cancer. This sample comprised PBMCs, obtained around atezolizumab (anti-PD-L1) treatment. The nucleotides read TGTGCCAGCAGCGGGCAGGGCCGAGGCACTGAAGCTTTCTTT. This translates into CASSGQGRGTEAFF. The entire variable domain, with the stretches around the CDR3 drawn from the reference TRBV7-2 and TRBJ1-1 proteins, is GAGVSQSPSNKVTEKGKDVELRCDPISGHTALYWYRQSLGQGLEFLIYFQGNSAPDKSGLPSDRFSAERTGGSVSTLTIQRTQQEDSAVYLCASSGQGRGTEAFFGQGTRLTVV.